Shown below are 3 T cell receptor beta chains from a single sample sequenced in a study of cytomegalovirus exposure and HLA in healthy donors. With 60 Vbeta and 13 Jbeta primers, the PCR was carried out. Produced via immunoSEQ multiplex PCR; TCRdb's table is partial and in-frame only. The table has 60,000 to 90,000 clones, approximately 63% seen once. Sequenced: PBMCs. The receptors derive from a woman between 50 and 59 years old in good health and CMV-seropositive.

The sample holds a few counts of this clone. CDR3 sequence reads: CASSLGGQGSDYGYTF. As DNA, the CDR3 is TGTGCCAGCAGCTTAGGGGGACAGGGATCTGACTATGGCTACACCTTC. The chain recombines TRBV7-2 with TRBJ1-2, with 9 bases fitting TRBD1. The V gene's germline CDR1 is SGHTA and CDR2 FQGNSA. V lost 1 base, J lost 3 bases, and 6 bases stayed unmatched. The CDR3 contains 16 residues.

CDR3 loop: CASSPPDRYYEQYF. CDR3 nucleotide sequence: TGTGCCAGCAGCCCCCCGGACAGGTACTACGAGCAGTACTTC. This chain joins TRBV7-2 and TRBJ2-7, with TRBD1 matching 7 bases. Germline V gives CDR1 SGHTA, CDR2 FQGNSA. V was pared by 5 bases and J by 3 bases, with 7 bases of the junction left unmatched. This CDR3 has 14 residues.

The CDR3 loop is CASYPSGGADTQYF. In nucleotides, the CDR3 is TGTGCCAGCTACCCTAGCGGGGGAGCAGATACGCAGTATTTT. This chain joins TRBV28 and TRBJ2-3, with 10 bases identical to TRBD2. CDR1 and CDR2 from the germline V gene are MDHEN and SYDVKM. Trimming removed 8 bases from V and 4 bases from J; junction bases left unmatched: 6. The CDR3 spans 14 residues.